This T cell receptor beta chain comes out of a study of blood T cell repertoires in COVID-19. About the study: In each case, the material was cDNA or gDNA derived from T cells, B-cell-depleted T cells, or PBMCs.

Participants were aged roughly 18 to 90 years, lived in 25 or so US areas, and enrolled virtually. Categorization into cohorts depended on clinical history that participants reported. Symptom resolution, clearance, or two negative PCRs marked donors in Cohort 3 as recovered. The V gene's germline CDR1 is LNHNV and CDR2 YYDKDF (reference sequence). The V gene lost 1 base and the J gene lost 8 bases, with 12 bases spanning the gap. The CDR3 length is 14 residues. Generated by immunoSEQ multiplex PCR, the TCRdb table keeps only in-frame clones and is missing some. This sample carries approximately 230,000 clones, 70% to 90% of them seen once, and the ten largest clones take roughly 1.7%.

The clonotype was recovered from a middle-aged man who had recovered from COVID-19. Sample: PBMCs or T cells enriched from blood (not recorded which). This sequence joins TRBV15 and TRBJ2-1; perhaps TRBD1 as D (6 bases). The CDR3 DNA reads TGTGCCACCAGCAGAGGGGGGCTTAGGTATGAGCAGTTCTTC. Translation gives CATSRGGLRYEQFF.